This T cell receptor (beta chain) was sequenced for a study of graft-versus-host responses after intestinal transplantation. Study as a whole: All of the recipients had induction that used anti-thymocyte globulin, then tacrolimus and steroids for three to four years. Whole-study findings and limits: Recipient-marrow GvH clones were detected, some having first appeared in ileum or blood.

Clones were read by immunoSEQ multiplex PCR, and TCRdb kept only the in-frame ones, dropping some. In the table there are fewer than 25,000 clones, under 45% of which are singletons. V was pared by 4 bases and J by 5 bases, with 15 bases between. Germline V gives CDR1 GTSNPN, CDR2 SVGIG (reference sequence). The CDR3 is 14 amino acids. Co-plating was performed using around 200,000 CFSE-labeled responder cells and around 200,000 irradiated, violet-dye-labeled stimulator cells. After mixed lymphocyte reaction, dividing CD4+ and CD8+ responder T cells were sorted. This TCR came from a human patient who received an intestinal transplant. The chain links TRBV30 to TRBJ2-1, with D possibly being TRBD1 (6 bases). Sequences were derived from alloreactive CD4+ T cells from a mixed lymphocyte reaction culture, sampled before intestinal transplant. Stated subset: CFSE-low proliferating T cells sorted from approximately 6-day pre-transplant mixed lymphocyte reaction (GvH or HvG direction). The CDR3: CAWTLGARHNEQFF. The CDR3 DNA is TGTGCCTGGACGCTGGGGGCGAGGCACAATGAGCAGTTCTTC.